This passage covers 3 T cell receptor beta chains from one sample sequenced in a study of breast tumors, draining lymph nodes, adjacent tissues. Breast cancer patients provided tissue from their axillary draining lymph nodes. MiXCR, applied by TCRdb to the multiplex PCR reads, yields one record per CDR3 protein. The sample lists approximately 88,000 distinct CDR3 sequences; around 29% were seen once. Sequenced input: axillary lymph node tissue. The source is a female donor with breast cancer. Some clones in this sample may be carry-over from other donors' samples.

This clonotype showed up many times. The CDR3, as DNA: TGCAGCGTTGAAGGGCTCGAGACAGGGGGCGGTTATGAGCAGTTCTTC. Translating gives CSVEGLETGGGYEQFF. The chain uses TRBV29-1 and TRBJ2-1; 10 nucleotides agree with TRBD1. Germline values: CDR1 SQVTM, CDR2 ANQGSEA. The V segment lost 1 base and the J segment 8 bases; nucleotides outside the gene matches: 11. This CDR3 has 16 residues.

This clonotype was recorded many times. The rearrangement links TRBV11-2 to TRBJ1-5; D gene uncertain. This CDR3 region has 15 residues. Germline assignment: CDR1 SGHAT and CDR2 FQNNGV. V was shortened by 3 bases and J by 3 bases, with 12 bases between the two germline ends. CDR3 in amino acids: CASSLGQNINQPQHF. The DNA for the CDR3 is TGTGCCAGCAGCTTGGGCCAGAATATCAATCAGCCCCAGCATTTT.

In its sample, this clonotype was seen a few times. Being one base from a much bigger clone, this may be a read error. The chain joins TRBV20-1 to TRBJ1-1; no reliable D call. Germline CDR1 is DFQATT and CDR2 is SNEGSKA (reference sequence). The CDR3 has 11 residues. Here the CDR3 reads CSAEENTEASF. The CDR3 region has the DNA TGCAGTGCTGAGGAAAACACTGAAGCTTCCTTT.